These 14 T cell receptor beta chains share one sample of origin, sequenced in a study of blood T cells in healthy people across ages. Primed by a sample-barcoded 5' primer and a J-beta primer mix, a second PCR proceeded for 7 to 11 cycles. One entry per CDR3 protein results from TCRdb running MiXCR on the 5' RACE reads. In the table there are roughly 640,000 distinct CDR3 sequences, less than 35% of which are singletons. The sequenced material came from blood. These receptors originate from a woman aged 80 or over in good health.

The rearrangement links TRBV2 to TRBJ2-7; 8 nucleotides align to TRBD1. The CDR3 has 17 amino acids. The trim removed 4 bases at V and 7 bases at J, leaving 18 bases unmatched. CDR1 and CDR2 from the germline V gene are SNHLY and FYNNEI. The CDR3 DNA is TGTGCCAGCAGTGGCCTCGAGACAGGGGCGAAGGCCGAGGAGCAGTACTTC. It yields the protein CASSGLETGAKAEEQYF.

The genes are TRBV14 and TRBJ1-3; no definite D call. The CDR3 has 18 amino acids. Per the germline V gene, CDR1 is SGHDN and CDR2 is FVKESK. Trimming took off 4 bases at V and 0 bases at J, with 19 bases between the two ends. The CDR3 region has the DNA TGTGCCAGCAGCCGAAATTTAGGTCCGGCGAGCTCTGGAAACACCATATATTTT. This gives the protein CASSRNLGPASSGNTIYF.

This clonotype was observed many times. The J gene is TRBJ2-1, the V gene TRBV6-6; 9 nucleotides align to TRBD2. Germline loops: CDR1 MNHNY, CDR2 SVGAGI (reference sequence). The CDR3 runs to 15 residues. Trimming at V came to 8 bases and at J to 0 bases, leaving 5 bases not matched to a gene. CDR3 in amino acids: CASWNSGGSYNEQFF. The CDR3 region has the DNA TGTGCCAGCTGGAATAGCGGGGGCTCCTACAATGAGCAGTTCTTC.

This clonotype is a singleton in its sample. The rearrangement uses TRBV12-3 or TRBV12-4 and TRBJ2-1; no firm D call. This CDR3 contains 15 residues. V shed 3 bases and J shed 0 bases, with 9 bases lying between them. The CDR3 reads CASSFWGSSYNEQFF. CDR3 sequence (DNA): TGTGCCAGCAGTTTTTGGGGAAGCTCCTACAATGAGCAGTTCTTC.

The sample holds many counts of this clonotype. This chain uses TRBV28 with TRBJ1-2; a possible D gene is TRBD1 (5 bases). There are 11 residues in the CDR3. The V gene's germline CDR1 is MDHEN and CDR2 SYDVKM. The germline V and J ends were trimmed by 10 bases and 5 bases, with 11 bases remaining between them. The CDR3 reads CAMGGRYGYTF. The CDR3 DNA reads TGTGCCATGGGGGGGAGGTATGGCTACACCTTC.

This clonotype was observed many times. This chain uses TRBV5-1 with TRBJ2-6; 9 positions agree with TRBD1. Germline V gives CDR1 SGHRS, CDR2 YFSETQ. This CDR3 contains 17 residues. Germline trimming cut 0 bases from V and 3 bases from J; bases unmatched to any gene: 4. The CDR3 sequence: CASSLDGQGRGANVLTF. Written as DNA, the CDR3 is TGCGCCAGCAGCTTGGACGGACAGGGGCGTGGGGCCAACGTCCTGACTTTC. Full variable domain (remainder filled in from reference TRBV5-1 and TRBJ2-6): KAGVTQTPRYLIKTRGQQVTLSCSPISGHRSVSWYQQTPGQGLQFLFEYFSETQRNKGNFPGRFSGRQFSNSRSEMNVSTLELGDSALYLCASSLDGQGRGANVLTFGAGSRLTVL.

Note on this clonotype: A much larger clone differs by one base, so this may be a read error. Here the CDR3 reads CASRPGGLVGGTDTQYF. The CDR3 nucleotides are TGTGCCAGCAGACCGGGGGGACTAGTGGGGGGCACAGATACGCAGTATTTT. J is TRBJ2-3 and V is TRBV28, with TRBD2 matching 8 bases. CDR1 is MDHEN and CDR2 is SYDVKM in the germline V gene. The CDR3 has 17 residues. With 6 bases clipped from V and 1 base from J, the junction kept 12 bases outside the gene matches.

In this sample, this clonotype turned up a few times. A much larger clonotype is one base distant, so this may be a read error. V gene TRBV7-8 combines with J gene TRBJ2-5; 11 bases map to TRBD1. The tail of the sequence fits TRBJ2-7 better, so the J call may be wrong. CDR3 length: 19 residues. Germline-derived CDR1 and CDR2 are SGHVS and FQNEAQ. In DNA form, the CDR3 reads TGTGCCAGCAGCTTAGTATCTGGACAGGGGGCCCTCTTTCGCTACGAGCAGTACTTC. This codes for CASSLVSGQGALFRYEQYF.

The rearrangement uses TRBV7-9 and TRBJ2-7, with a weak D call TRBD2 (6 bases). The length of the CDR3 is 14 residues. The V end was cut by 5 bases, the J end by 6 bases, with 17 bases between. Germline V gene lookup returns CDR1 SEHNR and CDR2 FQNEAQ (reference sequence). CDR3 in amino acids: CASSRRESAGEQYF. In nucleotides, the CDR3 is TGTGCCAGCAGCCGACGGGAGAGTGCGGGCGAGCAGTACTTC.

The CDR3 reads CASSIDSLNTEAFF. Here the CDR3 DNA reads TGTGCCAGTAGTATAGATTCGTTGAACACTGAAGCTTTCTTT. The chain carries TRBV19 and TRBJ1-1; D gene ambiguous. This CDR3 is built from 14 residues. Germline V gene data show CDR1 as LNHDA and CDR2 as SQIVND (reference sequence). Between the trimmed V and J ends, which lost 0 bases and 0 bases, there was a span of 5 bases.

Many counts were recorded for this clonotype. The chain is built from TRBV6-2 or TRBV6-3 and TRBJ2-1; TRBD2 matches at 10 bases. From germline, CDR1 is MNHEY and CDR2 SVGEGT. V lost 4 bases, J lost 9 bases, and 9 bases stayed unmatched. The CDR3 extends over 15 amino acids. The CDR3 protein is CASSWGLAQVSEQFF. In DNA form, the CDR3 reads TGTGCCAGCAGTTGGGGACTAGCGCAGGTCAGTGAGCAGTTCTTC.

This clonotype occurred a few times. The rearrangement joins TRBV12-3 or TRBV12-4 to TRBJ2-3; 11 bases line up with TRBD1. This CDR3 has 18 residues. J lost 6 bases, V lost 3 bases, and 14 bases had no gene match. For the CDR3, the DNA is TGTGCCAGCAGTTTCTTTCTGGGGGGGACAGGGGGTGTCGATACGCAGTATTTT. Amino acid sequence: CASSFFLGGTGGVDTQYF.

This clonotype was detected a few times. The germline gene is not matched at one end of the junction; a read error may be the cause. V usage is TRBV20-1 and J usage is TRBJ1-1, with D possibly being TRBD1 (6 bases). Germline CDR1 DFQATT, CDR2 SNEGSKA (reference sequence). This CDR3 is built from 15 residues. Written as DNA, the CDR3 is TGCAGTGCTGGAGACCCTGGGGGGCGGAACACTGAAGCTTTCTTT. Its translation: CSAGDPGGRNTEAFF.

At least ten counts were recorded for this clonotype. This chain's CDR3 is CSARPSGPTQYF. CDR3 DNA: TGCAGTGCTAGGCCCAGTGGGCCTACGCAGTATTTT. The rearrangement uses TRBV20-1 and TRBJ2-3, with D unclear. The CDR3 spans 12 residues. Trimming took off 3 bases at V and 8 bases at J, with 12 bases between the two ends. Germline V gene lookup returns CDR1 DFQATT and CDR2 SNEGSKA (reference sequence).